The present entry profiles one TCR beta chain with its context. One end of the junction varies from germline; a read error may be responsible. Other DNA sequences in this specimen translate into the identical CDR3. Using immunoSEQ multiplex PCR, the repertoire was profiled, and TCRdb retains in-frame clones only, with some absent. The sample includes roughly 93,000 clones, 75% to 85% of them seen just once. The germline V gene has CDR1 SGHRS and CDR2 YFSETQ. CDR3 length: 15 residues. The sample belongs to a study of radiotherapy plus CTLA-4 blockade in lung cancer. The chain joins TRBV5-1 to TRBJ1-2; possibly TRBD1 for D (5 bases). The sequence derives from a human donor with non-small cell lung cancer who had a partial response to radiotherapy plus ipilimumab. This specimen consisted of peripheral blood, obtained from a patient treated with radiotherapy plus ipilimumab. CDR3 DNA: TGCGCCAGCAGCCGCGGATCGGGGGGTAACTATGGCTATACCTTC. Translated: CASSRGSGGNYGYTF.